This TCR beta chain was identified in a study of read filtering for tumor transcriptome and immune sequencing. Across the whole study: Among patients, 17 were male and some 15 female, aged roughly 40 to 90 (mean around 66). RNA-seq yielded only about 75 to 1,400 TCR reads, IR-seq about 4 to 10.27 million.

Germline V gene data show CDR1 as SGHAT and CDR2 as FQDESV (reference sequence). The CDR3 covers 16 residues. V lost 1 base and J lost 0, with 12 bases in between. Turning to this clonotype: Its target is not known.

Study-wide results and caveats: In IR-seq, single-read clonotypes were around 85% of clonotypes but approximately 3.5% of reads. IR-seq captured clonotypes deeper and more reliably than RNA-seq.

Molecular barcoded adaptors covering alpha/delta and beta/gamma chains were used on around 400 ng RNA. MiXCR was run by TCRdb on the reads, yielding one entry per CDR3 protein. The sample has around 140,000 distinct CDR3 sequences; about 13% are singletons. The receptor's source is a donor at least 40 years old with multiple myeloma. The rearrangement uses TRBV11-1 and TRBJ2-5, with D tentatively TRBD2 (6 bases). The sample comprised a population of CD138-negative cells sorted from bone marrow. This chain's CDR3 is CASSLVAGTYQETQYF. Here the CDR3 DNA reads TGTGCCAGCAGCTTAGTGGCGGGGACGTACCAAGAGACCCAGTACTTC.